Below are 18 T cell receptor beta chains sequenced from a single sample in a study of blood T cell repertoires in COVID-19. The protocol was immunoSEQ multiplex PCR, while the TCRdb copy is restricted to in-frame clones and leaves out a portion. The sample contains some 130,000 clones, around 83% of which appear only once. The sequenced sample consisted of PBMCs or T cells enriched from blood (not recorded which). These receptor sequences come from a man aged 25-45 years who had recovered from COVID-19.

The CDR3 is CSVQVAYEQYF. The CDR3 DNA is TGCAGCGTGCAGGTAGCCTACGAGCAGTACTTC. The chain employs TRBV29-1 and TRBJ2-7; D not certain. Germline V CDR1 and CDR2: SQVTM, ANQGSEA. The CDR3 sequence is 11 residues long. The V and J ends lost 6 bases and 2 bases respectively, with 8 bases between them.

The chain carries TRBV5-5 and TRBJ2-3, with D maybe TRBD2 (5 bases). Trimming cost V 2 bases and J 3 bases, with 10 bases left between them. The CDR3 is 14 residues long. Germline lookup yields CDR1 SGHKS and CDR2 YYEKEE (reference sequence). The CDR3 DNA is TGTGCCAGCAGCTTATCGACGGGGACAGATACGCAGTATTTT. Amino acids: CASSLSTGTDTQYF.

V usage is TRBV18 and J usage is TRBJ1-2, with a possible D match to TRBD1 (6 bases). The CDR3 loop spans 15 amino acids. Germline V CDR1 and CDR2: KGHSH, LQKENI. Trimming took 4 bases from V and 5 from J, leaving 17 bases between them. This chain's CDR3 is CASSQYPGAGYGYTF. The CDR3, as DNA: TGTGCCAGCTCACAATACCCAGGGGCTGGGTATGGCTACACCTTC. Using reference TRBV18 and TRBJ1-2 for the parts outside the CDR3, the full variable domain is NAGVMQNPRHLVRRRGQEARLRCSPMKGHSHVYWYRQLPEEGLKFMVYLQKENIIDESGMPKERFSAEFPKEGPSILRIQQVVRGDSAAYFCASSQYPGAGYGYTFGSGTRLTVV.

The CDR3 region is CASRIAETGTEAFF. The CDR3 coding sequence is TGTGCCAGCAGAATTGCCGAGACGGGCACTGAAGCTTTCTTT. The chain uses TRBV2 and TRBJ1-1; D remains ambiguous. The CDR3 spans 14 residues. Germline V lookup: CDR1 SNHLY, CDR2 FYNNEI. V was cut by 6 bases and J by 4 bases, with 15 bases left in between.

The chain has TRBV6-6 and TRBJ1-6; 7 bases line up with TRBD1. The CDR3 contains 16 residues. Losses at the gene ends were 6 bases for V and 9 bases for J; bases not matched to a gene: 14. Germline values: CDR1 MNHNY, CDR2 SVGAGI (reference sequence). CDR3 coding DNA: TGTGCCAGCAGCCAACCCGGGACAGAAGGTTCTTCACCCCTCCACTTT. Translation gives CASSQPGTEGSSPLHF.

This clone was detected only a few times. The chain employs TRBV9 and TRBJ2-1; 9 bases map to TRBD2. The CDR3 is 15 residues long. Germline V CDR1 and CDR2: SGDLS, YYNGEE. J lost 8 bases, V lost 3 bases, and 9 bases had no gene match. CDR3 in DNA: TGTGCCAGCAGCGGCCGGGCTAGCGGGAATGATGAGCAGTTCTTC. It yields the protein CASSGRASGNDEQFF.

The CDR3, as DNA: TGTGCCAGCAGCCCCGCCTGGGAGGAGATAGATCAGCCCCAGCATTTT. Residues: CASSPAWEEIDQPQHF. The chain joins TRBV7-8 to TRBJ1-5, with D unresolved. The ends were cut back, 5 bases at V and 5 bases at J, with 19 bases in the middle. Germline V lookup: CDR1 SGHVS, CDR2 FQNEAQ. This CDR3 contains 16 residues.

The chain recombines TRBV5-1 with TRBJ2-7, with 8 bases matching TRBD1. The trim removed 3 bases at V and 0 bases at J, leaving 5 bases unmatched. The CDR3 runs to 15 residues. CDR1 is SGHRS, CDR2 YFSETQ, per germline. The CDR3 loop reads CASSSWTGSSYEQYF. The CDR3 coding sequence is TGCGCCAGCAGCTCTTGGACAGGGAGCTCCTACGAGCAGTACTTC. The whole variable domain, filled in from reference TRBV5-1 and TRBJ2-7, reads KAGVTQTPRYLIKTRGQQVTLSCSPISGHRSVSWYQQTPGQGLQFLFEYFSETQRNKGNFPGRFSGRQFSNSRSEMNVSTLELGDSALYLCASSSWTGSSYEQYFGPGTRLTVT.

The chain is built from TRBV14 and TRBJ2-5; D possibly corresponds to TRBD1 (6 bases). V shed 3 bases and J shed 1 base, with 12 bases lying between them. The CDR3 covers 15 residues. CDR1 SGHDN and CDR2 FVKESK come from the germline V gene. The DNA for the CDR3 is TGTGCCAGCAGCCATCGGGACACCTTCCAAGAGACCCAGTACTTC. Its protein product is CASSHRDTFQETQYF.

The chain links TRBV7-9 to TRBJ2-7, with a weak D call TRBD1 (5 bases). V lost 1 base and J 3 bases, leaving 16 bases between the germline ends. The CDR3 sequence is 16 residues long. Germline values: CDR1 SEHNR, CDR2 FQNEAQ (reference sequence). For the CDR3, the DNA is TGTGCCAGCAGCTTAGAGGTTTTCGGCAGGGTCTACGAGCAGTACGTC. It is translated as CASSLEVFGRVYEQYV.

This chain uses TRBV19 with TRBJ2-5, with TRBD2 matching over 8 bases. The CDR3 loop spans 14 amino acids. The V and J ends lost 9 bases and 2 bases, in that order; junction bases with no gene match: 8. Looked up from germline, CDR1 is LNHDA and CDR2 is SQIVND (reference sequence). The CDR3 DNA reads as TGTGCCAGCAGCCTTGGACTAGCACAAGAGACCCAGTACTTC. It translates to CASSLGLAQETQYF.

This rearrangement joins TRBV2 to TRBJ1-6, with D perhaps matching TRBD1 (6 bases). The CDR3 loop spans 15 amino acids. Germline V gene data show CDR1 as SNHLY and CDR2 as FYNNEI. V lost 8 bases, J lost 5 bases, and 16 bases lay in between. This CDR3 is CASLRGVTDNSPLHF. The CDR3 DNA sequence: TGTGCCAGCCTCAGGGGCGTGACGGATAATTCACCCCTCCACTTT.

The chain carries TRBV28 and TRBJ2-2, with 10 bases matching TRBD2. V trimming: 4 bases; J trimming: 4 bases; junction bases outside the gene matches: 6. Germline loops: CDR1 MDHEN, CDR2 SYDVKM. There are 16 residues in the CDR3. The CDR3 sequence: CASSSWTSGLTGELFF. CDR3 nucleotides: TGTGCCAGCAGTTCCTGGACTAGCGGTCTCACCGGGGAGCTGTTTTTT.

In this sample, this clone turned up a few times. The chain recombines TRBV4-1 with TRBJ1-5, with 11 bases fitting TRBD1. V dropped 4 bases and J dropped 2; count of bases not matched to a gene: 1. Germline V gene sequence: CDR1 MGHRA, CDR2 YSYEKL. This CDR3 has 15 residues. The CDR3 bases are TGCGCCAGCAGCCCGGGACAGGGGGGCAATCAGCCCCAGCATTTT. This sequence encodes CASSPGQGGNQPQHF.

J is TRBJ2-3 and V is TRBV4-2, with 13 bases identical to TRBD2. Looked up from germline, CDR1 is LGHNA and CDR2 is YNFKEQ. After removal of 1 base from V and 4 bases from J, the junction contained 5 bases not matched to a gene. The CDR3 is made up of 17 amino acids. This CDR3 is CASSQVGLAGDPDTQYF. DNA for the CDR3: TGTGCCAGCAGCCAAGTCGGACTAGCGGGGGACCCAGATACGCAGTATTTT.

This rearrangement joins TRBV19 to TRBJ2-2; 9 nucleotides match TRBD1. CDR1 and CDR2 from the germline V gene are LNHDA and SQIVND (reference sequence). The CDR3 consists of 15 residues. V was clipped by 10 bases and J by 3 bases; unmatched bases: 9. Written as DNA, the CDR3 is TGTGCCACCAAGACAGGGGGTATGCACACCGGGGAGCTGTTTTTT. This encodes CATKTGGMHTGELFF.

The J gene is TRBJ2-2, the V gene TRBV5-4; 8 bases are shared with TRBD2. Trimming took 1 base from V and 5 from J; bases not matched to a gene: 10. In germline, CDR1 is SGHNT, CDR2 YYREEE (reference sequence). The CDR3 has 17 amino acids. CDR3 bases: TGTGCCAGCAGCTTGAGGCTAGCGGGTGTCAGTACCGGGGAGCTGTTTTTT. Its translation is CASSLRLAGVSTGELFF.

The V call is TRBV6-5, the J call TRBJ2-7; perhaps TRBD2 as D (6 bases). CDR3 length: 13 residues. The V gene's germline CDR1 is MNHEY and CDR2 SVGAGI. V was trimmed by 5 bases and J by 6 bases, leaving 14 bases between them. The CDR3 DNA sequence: TGTGCCAGCAGTAAGCGGGCTAGTGCCGAGCAGTACGTC. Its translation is CASSKRASAEQYV.